This TCR beta chain was documented in a study of cytomegalovirus exposure and HLA in healthy donors. Background on the study: The 120 or so validation repertoires were produced on the same platform as the roughly 670 repertoires of the first cohort. This was reported in a later analysis.

Trimming shortened V by 0 bases and J by 15 bases, and 15 bases separated the two germline ends. This CDR3 region has 13 residues. The germline CDR1 and CDR2 sequences are PRHDT and FYEKMQ (reference sequence). Turning to this clone: Antigen unknown.

General study findings and limits: First-cohort TCR clusters tended to co-occur in the 120 or so validation repertoires, a later analysis found. For most TCR sequences rarity was the rule, although some public TCRs occurred in many donors. It was approximately 160 TCR beta chains that were listed as cytomegalovirus-associated.

The protocol was immunoSEQ multiplex PCR, while the TCRdb copy is restricted to in-frame clones and leaves out a portion. The sample yields approximately 190,000 clones, about 80% seen once. The TCR sequence derives from a man aged 18 to 30 in good health and CMV-seropositive. This chain joins TRBV13 and TRBJ2-1; weak D call: TRBD1 (5 bases). The material sequenced was PBMCs. The CDR3 coding sequence is TGTGCCAGCAGCTTAGGCCGATCCCAAAGGGGGTTCTTC. Protein sequence: CASSLGRSQRGFF.